A selection of T cell receptor beta chains follows, all from one sample in a study of T cell responses to AZD1222 COVID-19 vaccine. The repertoire was sequenced with immunoSEQ multiplex PCR; TCRdb's copy has only in-frame clones and lacks some. The data contain some 140,000 clones, approximately 90% of them singletons. The sample consisted of peripheral blood, taken on day 0 of AZD1222 vaccination. These TCRs come from an adult in good health. CDR3s include the opening cysteine and the closing phenylalanine or tryptophan. The D gene is left open where the match is weak. Clone size is given for some rows only: seen once, a few or many times, or a class if the clone is expanded.

>TRBV19|TRBJ1-4|.|.
CASSRGSANEKLFF
TGTGCCAGTAGTAGGGGATCCGCTAATGAAAAACTGTTTTTT
>TRBV6-5|TRBJ2-1|.|.
CASSNRAFSYNEQFF
TGTGCCAGCAGTAACAGGGCTTTCTCCTACAATGAGCAGTTCTTC
>TRBV3-1/TRBV3-2|TRBJ2-7|.|.
CASSQGVTSYEQYF
TGTGCCAGCAGCCAAGGAGTTACCTCCTACGAGCAGTACTTC
>TRBV28|TRBJ1-1|few|.
CASSLRAGRTEAFF
TGTGCCAGCAGTTTAAGGGCAGGGAGGACTGAAGCTTTCTTT
>TRBV5-1|TRBJ1-6|.|.
CASSLAQGNSPLHF
TGCGCCAGCAGCTTGGCACAGGGTAATTCACCCCTCCACTTT
>TRBV21-1|TRBJ2-7|.|.
CASSITGGHEQYF
TGTGCCAGCAGCATTACAGGGGGCCACGAGCAGTACTTC
>TRBV21-1|TRBJ1-6|.|.
CASSNQDNSPLHF
TGTGCCAGCAGCAACCAGGATAATTCACCCCTCCACTTT
>TRBV5-4|TRBJ2-1|.|.
CASSFPAGHNEQFF
TGTGCCAGCAGCTTCCCAGCGGGCCACAATGAGCAGTTCTTC
>TRBV4-2|TRBJ1-2|.|TRBD1
CASSPMLTGGIIYGYTF
TGTGCCAGCAGCCCCATGCTTACAGGGGGCATTATCTATGGCTACACCTTC
>TRBV30|TRBJ2-1|.|TRBD2
CAWRSGSVYNEQFF
TGTGCCTGGAGGAGCGGGAGCGTCTACAATGAGCAGTTCTTC
>TRBV19|TRBJ2-7|.|.
CASSRDPGERGQYF
TGTGCCAGTAGTCGAGATCCGGGAGAACGCGGGCAGTACTTC
>TRBV28|TRBJ2-1|once|TRBD2
CASLDLGLAGNEQFF
TGTGCCAGCTTGGACCTAGGACTAGCCGGCAATGAGCAGTTCTTC
>TRBV6-2/TRBV6-3|TRBJ2-1|.|.
CASSYSGLGSEQFF
TGTGCCAGCAGTTACTCAGGACTGGGGTCGGAGCAGTTCTTC
>TRBV6-2/TRBV6-3|TRBJ2-1|.|.
CASSYTYNEQFF
TGTGCCAGCAGTTATACCTACAATGAGCAGTTCTTC
>TRBV19|TRBJ1-2|.|.
CASSKDLPYGYTF
TGTGCCAGTAGTAAGGACTTGCCCTATGGCTACACCTTC
>TRBV6-4|TRBJ1-1|.|.
CASSVNMNTEAFF
TGTGCCAGCAGTGTTAATATGAACACTGAAGCTTTCTTT
>TRBV2|TRBJ1-1|once|TRBD1
CASSTGAMNTEAFF
TGTGCCAGCAGTACAGGGGCGATGAACACTGAAGCTTTCTTT
>TRBV18|TRBJ1-1|.|TRBD1
CASSAGTGGLNTEAFF
TGTGCCAGCTCAGCCGGGACAGGGGGCTTAAACACTGAAGCTTTCTTT
>TRBV7-9|TRBJ2-7|.|.
CASSLVLYEQYF
TGTGCCAGCAGCTTAGTGCTCTACGAGCAGTACTTC
>TRBV27|TRBJ2-2|.|.
CASSLRVNTGELFF
TGTGCCAGCAGTTTGAGGGTTAACACCGGGGAGCTGTTTTTT
>TRBV30|TRBJ1-4|.|.
CAWAPLEGPGVELFF
TGTGCCTGGGCCCCCCTCGAGGGTCCGGGGGTTGAACTGTTTTTT
>TRBV14|TRBJ2-1|.|TRBD2
CASSHIAGSSYNEQFF
TGTGCCAGCAGCCATATAGCGGGAAGCTCCTACAATGAGCAGTTCTTC
>TRBV19|TRBJ1-5|few|.
CASKLETGPQPQHF
TGTGCCAGTAAATTGGAGACAGGCCCCCAGCCCCAGCATTTT
>TRBV21-1|TRBJ2-7|.|.
CASSFRPGTGSHEQYF
TGTGCCAGCAGCTTCCGCCCCGGGACAGGGTCCCACGAGCAGTACTTC
>TRBV28|TRBJ1-5|.|TRBD1
CASTRRQGSNQPQHF
TGTGCCAGCACCCGAAGACAGGGGAGCAATCAGCCCCAGCATTTT
>TRBV7-8|TRBJ1-5|.|.
CASSLGERNQPQHF
TGTGCCAGCAGCTTAGGGGAGAGGAATCAGCCCCAGCATTTT
>TRBV3-1/TRBV3-2|TRBJ2-2|.|.
CASTQALTGELFF
TGTGCCAGCACACAGGCTCTCACCGGGGAGCTGTTTTTT
>TRBV10-3|TRBJ2-6|once|.
CAISDYGGPYAGANVLTF
TGTGCCATCAGTGACTACGGGGGACCTTACGCTGGGGCCAACGTCCTGACTTTC
>TRBV28|TRBJ2-7|.|TRBD1
CASAGTAGSYEQYF
TGTGCCAGCGCAGGGACAGCCGGCTCCTACGAGCAGTACTTC
>TRBV27|TRBJ1-3|.|.
CASSLNLWVSRAGNTIYF
TGTGCCAGCAGTTTAAACCTCTGGGTGTCCCGCGCTGGAAACACCATATATTTT
>TRBV12-3/TRBV12-4|TRBJ1-1|.|.
CASSFDTEAFF
TGTGCCAGCAGTTTTGACACTGAAGCTTTCTTT
>TRBV9|TRBJ2-1|.|TRBD2
CASTPGGAYNEQFF
TGTGCCAGCACCCCGGGAGGAGCCTACAATGAGCAGTTCTTC
>TRBV4-1|TRBJ1-6|.|.
CASSQVTVNSPLHF
TGCGCCAGCAGCCAGGTGACAGTAAATTCACCCCTCCACTTT
>TRBV19|TRBJ2-3|.|.
CASSIGLVGTDTQYF
TGTGCCAGTAGTATAGGGCTCGTTGGCACAGATACGCAGTATTTT
>TRBV30|TRBJ2-1|.|.
CAWSRNSGDEQFF
TGTGCCTGGAGCCGTAATTCGGGGGATGAGCAGTTCTTC
>TRBV14|TRBJ2-3|.|.
CASSQERGTRTDTQYF
TGTGCCAGCAGCCAAGAGAGGGGGACCCGCACAGATACGCAGTATTTT
>TRBV18|TRBJ2-3|.|.
CASSQVHITDTQYF
TGTGCCAGCTCACAAGTCCACATCACAGATACGCAGTATTTT
>TRBV12-3/TRBV12-4|TRBJ2-1|.|.
CASGQGRVNEQFF
TGTGCCAGCGGTCAGGGGAGGGTCAATGAGCAGTTCTTC
>TRBV12-2|TRBJ2-3|.|.
CASRFFPPSAADTQYF
TGTGCAAGTCGTTTTTTCCCCCCTAGCGCGGCAGATACGCAGTATTTT
>TRBV10-3|TRBJ1-2|.|.
CAIGAATQHLYGYTF
TGTGCCATCGGGGCCGCCACGCAGCACCTCTATGGCTACACCTTC
>TRBV11-2|TRBJ1-2|once|.
CASSSGLYGYTF
TGTGCCAGCAGCTCGGGACTCTATGGCTACACCTTC
>TRBV28|TRBJ1-1|.|TRBD1
CASSGWTGEPLGAFF
TGTGCCAGCAGTGGATGGACAGGGGAGCCCCTGGGAGCTTTCTTT
>TRBV7-3|TRBJ1-1|.|TRBD1
CASSLGGQGVEAFF
TGTGCCAGCAGCTTAGGGGGACAGGGGGTTGAAGCTTTCTTT
>TRBV10-3|TRBJ2-1|.|.
CAISESMSGQGNEQFF
TGTGCCATCAGTGAGTCGATGAGCGGGCAGGGGAATGAGCAGTTCTTC
>TRBV6-1|TRBJ1-5|.|.
CASSEQGTAQNQPQHF
TGTGCCAGCAGTGAACAGGGGACGGCTCAGAATCAGCCCCAGCATTTT
>TRBV7-6|TRBJ1-5|.|.
CASSLVISGYSNQPQHF
TGTGCCAGCAGCTTAGTAATTTCGGGCTATAGCAATCAGCCCCAGCATTTT
>TRBV18|TRBJ2-7|.|TRBD1
CASSPLGPGGFFDEQYF
TGTGCCAGCTCACCACTGGGGCCAGGGGGCTTTTTCGACGAGCAGTACTTC
>TRBV2|TRBJ2-3|.|.
CASSVGTSSTDTQYF
TGTGCCAGCAGTGTGGGAACGTCTAGCACAGATACGCAGTATTTT
>TRBV4-2|TRBJ2-2|few|.
CASSQETGQTGELFF
TGTGCCAGCAGCCAAGAGACGGGGCAGACCGGGGAGCTGTTTTTT
>TRBV4-1|TRBJ2-7|once|TRBD2
CASSRTGTSAYEQYF
TGCGCCAGCAGCCGAACCGGGACTAGCGCCTACGAGCAGTACTTC
>TRBV5-1|TRBJ2-2|.|TRBD1
CASSLRQGAGELFF
TGCGCCAGCAGCTTGCGACAGGGGGCAGGGGAGCTGTTTTTT